Listed below are T cell receptor beta chains from one sample, sequenced in a study of memory CD4+ T cells and cytomegalovirus serostatus. Profiling relied on immunoSEQ multiplex PCR, and the TCRdb table lists in-frame clones only, not all of them. Of around 53,000 clones in the sample, about 80% were seen once. Sequencing input: memory CD4+ T cells from blood. Receptor source: an adult in good health and CMV-seropositive. CDR3s include the opening cysteine and the closing phenylalanine or tryptophan. Each record gives: J gene, D gene, V gene, CDR3 protein. The D gene is left open where the match is weak.

>TRBJ2-3|.|TRBV7-9
CASGRGSTDTQYF
>TRBJ2-1|.|TRBV29-1
CSVETTKEQFF
>TRBJ1-5|.|TRBV6-1
CASSVVRGTVSNQPQHF
>TRBJ1-6|.|TRBV30
CAWTRSGSRNSPLHF
>TRBJ1-5|.|TRBV5-1
CASSLGAGGQPQHF
>TRBJ1-2|TRBD1|TRBV19
CASEQGAHKSGYTF
>TRBJ1-2|TRBD1|TRBV6-1
CASSGVGQGLKGYTF
>TRBJ1-2|.|TRBV5-1
CASYPGGGSYGYTF
>TRBJ2-1|TRBD2|TRBV10-1
CASSEVAGVGNEQFF
>TRBJ2-1|.|TRBV6-1
CASRDTGPPEEFF
>TRBJ1-1|.|TRBV7-2
CASSGRPSGSNTEAFF
>TRBJ2-1|TRBD2|TRBV6-1
CASSEASSGGQVEQFF
>TRBJ2-3|.|TRBV29-1
CSVEDAARTSTDTQYF
>TRBJ2-2|.|TRBV19
CASITRGAVNTGELFF
>TRBJ2-1|.|TRBV18
CASSPPGAYNEQFF
>TRBJ1-1|.|TRBV19
CASSIGTWKNTEAFF
>TRBJ2-7|TRBD2|TRBV9
CASSVGGLAGVAHEQYF
>TRBJ1-2|TRBD1|TRBV4-2
CASSHPGQGPSYTF
>TRBJ1-2|TRBD1|TRBV2
CASSDPGQSSRGGYTF
>TRBJ2-7|TRBD1|TRBV5-1
CASSSIPRQGGYVTEQYF
>TRBJ2-7|.|TRBV7-2
CASSIGQPYEQYF
>TRBJ2-1|TRBD2|TRBV19
CASSGLVGDEQFF
>TRBJ1-1|.|TRBV5-1
CASSLPGTTNTEAFF
>TRBJ2-3|.|TRBV5-4
CASSPGVGPDTQYF
>TRBJ2-1|.|TRBV27
CASTPGQLYNEQFF
>TRBJ2-5|.|TRBV5-4
CASGRPKETQYF
>TRBJ2-2|.|TRBV7-2
CASSFVTGELFF
>TRBJ1-1|.|TRBV10-3
CAISEIGSEAFF
>TRBJ2-7|.|TRBV2
CASRRGQSYEQYF
>TRBJ1-2|.|TRBV5-1
CASSLEGGGIYTF
>TRBJ2-1|TRBD1|TRBV11-2
CASSFLGTAINEQFF
>TRBJ2-1|.|TRBV5-1
CASSTAGGVSNEQFF
>TRBJ2-7|TRBD1|TRBV2
CASSGDRSYEQYF
>TRBJ1-4|.|TRBV28
CASSLLTRGMAEKLFF
>TRBJ1-1|.|TRBV10-1
CASSDPRGLAFF
>TRBJ2-2|.|TRBV11-3
CASSPDRVTGELFF
>TRBJ1-1|.|TRBV9
CASSVEVRTEAFF
>TRBJ2-7|TRBD2|TRBV28
CASLGSGRAYEQYF
>TRBJ2-4|TRBD1|TRBV2
CASSGGQGATNIQYF
>TRBJ2-1|TRBD2|TRBV6-5
CASSSNRGGYNEQFF
>TRBJ2-2|.|TRBV5-4
CASSLGSGNTGELFF
>TRBJ2-3|.|TRBV4-3
CASSRFSTDTQYF
>TRBJ1-6|.|TRBV7-9
CASSLGGSRTSPLHF
>TRBJ1-4|.|TRBV4-3
CASSQDGSQHEKLFF
>TRBJ2-1|TRBD2|TRBV28
CASSPYWAPRTSEQNYNEQFF
>TRBJ2-7|.|TRBV10-2
CASSEPNRVLSYEQYF
>TRBJ2-2|.|TRBV7-6
CASSSRDGTANTGELFF
>TRBJ2-7|TRBD1|TRBV7-6
CASSTTTAGGGEQYF
>TRBJ1-6|.|TRBV28
CASSLGRSGTRNSPLHF
>TRBJ2-5|.|TRBV19
CASSRGSRETQYF
>TRBJ2-5|TRBD2|TRBV27
CATIREGTQYF
>TRBJ2-7|.|TRBV28
CASSLISYEQYF
>TRBJ2-5|.|TRBV28
CASSGQETQYF
>TRBJ2-5|.|TRBV19
CASRSRTEETQYF